The rows below give T cell receptor beta chains drawn from one sample of a study of cytomegalovirus exposure and HLA in healthy donors. Profiled with immunoSEQ multiplex PCR; TCRdb holds only in-frame clones, not every one. The table has some 150,000 clones, almost 80% seen once. Source material: PBMCs. These receptors were obtained from a woman aged 45-65 years in good health and CMV-seronegative. Each CDR3 is given with its conserved first and last residue. D genes are given only for firm matches. A clone size is listed for some rows: how often the clone was seen (once, few, many), or a class if it is expanded.

v_gene	d_gene	j_gene	abundance	CDR3nt	CDR3aa
TRBV7-2	.	TRBJ1-2	.	TGTGCCAGCAGCTTAGGAGGATCGGATGGCTACACCTTC	CASSLGGSDGYTF
TRBV15	TRBD1	TRBJ2-5	.	TGTGCCACCAGCAGAGATATGGCGACAGGGCGGGAAGAGACCCAGTACTTC	CATSRDMATGREETQYF
TRBV6-1	TRBD1	TRBJ1-6	.	TGTGCCAGCAGTGAATATCCGGGACAGAGTAATTCACCCCTCCACTTT	CASSEYPGQSNSPLHF
TRBV5-1	.	TRBJ2-5	.	TGCGCCAGCAGCTTGAACGGCCAAGAGACCCAGTACTTC	CASSLNGQETQYF
TRBV9	TRBD1	TRBJ1-1	.	TGTGCCAGCAGCGCGAACCGGGACAGGGTAACTGAAGCTTTCTTT	CASSANRDRVTEAFF
TRBV28	TRBD2	TRBJ2-7	.	TGTGCCAGCAGTTTACCCCCACTAGCGGTTAGCTCCTACGAGCAGTACTTC	CASSLPPLAVSSYEQYF
TRBV5-4	.	TRBJ2-2	once	TGTGCCAGCAGCTTGTATGCAGGACCCACAGGAAGGGGCGGGGAGCTGTTTTTT	CASSLYAGPTGRGGELFF
TRBV2	.	TRBJ1-6	once	TGTGCCAGCAAAGGGGGGGGCGTTAATTCACCCCTCCACTTT	CASKGGGVNSPLHF
TRBV25-1	TRBD1	TRBJ1-1	.	TGTGCCAGCAGTGCACCACTCCAGGGGGCGGGCGGGGCTTTCTTT	CASSAPLQGAGGAFF
TRBV5-1	TRBD1	TRBJ2-1	.	TGCGCCAGCAGCTGGGGACAGTCAATGACGCAGTTCTTC	CASSWGQSMTQFF
TRBV27	.	TRBJ1-5	.	TGTGCCAGCAGACCGACCTCGGGGGTTCAGCCCCAGCATTTT	CASRPTSGVQPQHF
TRBV6-1	.	TRBJ2-7	few	TGTGCCAGCAGTGAAATGGCGGCTTCCTACGAGCAGTACTTC	CASSEMAASYEQYF
TRBV25-1	.	TRBJ2-2	.	TGTGCCAGCAGTGAATCCGGGACAGGGGAGCTGTTTTTT	CASSESGTGELFF
TRBV29-1	TRBD1	TRBJ1-1	.	TGCAGCGATGGACAGGGGACACACACTGAAGCTTTCTTT	CSDGQGTHTEAFF
TRBV28	TRBD1	TRBJ1-1	few	TGTGCCAGCAGTTTTGAGGTGACCGGGACAGGGATCGGGGTCCGGCTGAAAGAAGCTTTCTTT	CASSFEVTGTGIGVRLKEAFF
TRBV28	TRBD1	TRBJ1-1	.	TGTGCCAGCAGTCCGGACAGGGTGAGAGCTTTCTTT	CASSPDRVRAFF
TRBV9	TRBD1	TRBJ2-5	.	TGTGCCAGCAGCCAAGCCATCACAGGGGGGATAGAGACCCAGTACTTC	CASSQAITGGIETQYF
TRBV28	.	TRBJ1-1	.	TGTGCCAGCAGTAACGGGTTTGAAGCTTTCTTT	CASSNGFEAFF
TRBV12-5	.	TRBJ1-2	.	TGTGCTAGTGGTTTGGATACAGGGTTCTATGGCTACACCTTC	CASGLDTGFYGYTF
TRBV5-6	.	TRBJ2-3	.	TGTGCCAGCAGCTTTGGCTTGGGGGCGCCGGGAGATACGCAGTATTTT	CASSFGLGAPGDTQYF
TRBV28	.	TRBJ1-3	.	TGTGCCAGCAGTTTCTCAGGATTAGAGAACTCTGGAAACACCATATATTTT	CASSFSGLENSGNTIYF
TRBV6-6	.	TRBJ2-1	.	TGTGCCAGCAGTTACGGGGGGGGCGGTGAGCAGTTCTTC	CASSYGGGGEQFF
TRBV7-9	.	TRBJ2-7	.	TGTGCCAGCAGCCGGACTCTGAACGACGAGCAGTACTTC	CASSRTLNDEQYF
TRBV29-1	TRBD1	TRBJ2-4	.	TGCAGCGTTGCCCCACCGACAGGGGAGAGATACATTCAGTACTTC	CSVAPPTGERYIQYF
TRBV9	.	TRBJ2-3	.	TGTGCCAGCAGCGTAGCTTACTACCCCCCAGATACGCAGTATTTT	CASSVAYYPPDTQYF
TRBV28	TRBD2	TRBJ2-3	.	TGTGCCAGCGCCCCTGCTAGCGGGAGGGCGGGCACAGATACGCAGTATTTT	CASAPASGRAGTDTQYF
TRBV15	TRBD2	TRBJ2-1	.	TGTGCCACCAGCAGAGGTCACAAGCGGGAGGCGTATGAGCAGTTCTTC	CATSRGHKREAYEQFF
TRBV2	TRBD1	TRBJ2-7	.	TGTGCCAGCACGGGACAGGGTCGTTCCCTGAGGTACTTC	CASTGQGRSLRYF
TRBV10-3	TRBD1	TRBJ2-1	.	TGTGCCATCAGTGAGCGGCCGGGACAGTTAAACAATGAGCAGTTCTTC	CAISERPGQLNNEQFF
TRBV5-1	.	TRBJ1-2	.	TGCGCCAGCACTATGTTGGGAGGCGGGGACTATGGCTACACCTTC	CASTMLGGGDYGYTF
TRBV30	.	TRBJ1-1	.	TGTGCCTTGGAACCGGGACTCCAGAACACTGAAGCTTTCTTT	CALEPGLQNTEAFF
TRBV5-1	TRBD1	TRBJ2-5	.	TGCGCCAGCAGCTTAGGGACAGGAAAAGAGACCCAGTACTTC	CASSLGTGKETQYF
TRBV4-1	TRBD1	TRBJ2-3	.	TGCGCCAGCGGAAGTTCACCGGGACAGGGCACAGATACGCAGTATTTT	CASGSSPGQGTDTQYF
TRBV19	TRBD2	TRBJ2-1	.	TGTGCCAGTAGTAAGACTAGCGGAGCCTACAATGAGCAGTTCTTC	CASSKTSGAYNEQFF
TRBV11-2	.	TRBJ1-1	.	TGTGCCAGCAGCTTGGGGCCCGGGACTGGGAACACTGAAGCTTTCTTT	CASSLGPGTGNTEAFF
TRBV7-3	.	TRBJ1-1	.	TGTGCCAGCAGCGACTACAGGAACACTGAAGCTTTCTTT	CASSDYRNTEAFF
TRBV2	.	TRBJ2-3	.	TGTGCCAGCATGCGGGGCCGGGGGATCACAGATACGCAGTATTTT	CASMRGRGITDTQYF
TRBV4-3	.	TRBJ1-2	.	TGCGCCAGCAGCCAAGATCGCTGGGCCATTGCTAACTATGGCTACACCTTC	CASSQDRWAIANYGYTF
TRBV7-9	TRBD2	TRBJ2-4	.	TGTGCCAGCAGCTGGGGGACTAGCGGGGGGTTGACCAAAAACATTCAGTACTTC	CASSWGTSGGLTKNIQYF
TRBV11-1	.	TRBJ1-2	.	TGTGCCAGCAGCGGCCGGGGGGCGCGTGCGATCGGTAACTATGGCTACACCTTC	CASSGRGARAIGNYGYTF
TRBV7-6	TRBD1	TRBJ2-7	.	TGTGCCAGCAGCCCCTCCGGGACAGGAGTCTACGAGCAGTACTTC	CASSPSGTGVYEQYF
TRBV19	TRBD1	TRBJ1-2	.	TGTGCCAGTAGTAACTCGCCGACCGGACAGGGCAACTATGGCTACACCTTC	CASSNSPTGQGNYGYTF
TRBV7-8	TRBD1	TRBJ2-3	once	TGTGCCAGCAGCAACCTACAGGGGGAGATGGCAGATACGCAGTATTTT	CASSNLQGEMADTQYF
TRBV6-4	.	TRBJ2-7	.	TGTGCCAGCAGTCTCAGCGGTCCGTACGAGCAGTACTTC	CASSLSGPYEQYF
TRBV7-2	TRBD2	TRBJ2-1	.	TGTGCCAGCAGCTTGAGTCGGACTAGCCCATACAATGAGCAGTTCTTC	CASSLSRTSPYNEQFF
TRBV30	.	TRBJ2-3	once	TGTGCCTGGAGTCAGGTGACAGATACGCAGTATTTT	CAWSQVTDTQYF
TRBV10-3	TRBD1	TRBJ2-2	once	TGTGCCATCAGTATAAAGACAGGGGAAAGCGGGGAGCTGTTTTTT	CAISIKTGESGELFF
TRBV11-2	.	TRBJ2-6	.	TGTGCCAGCAGCTTAGTAACCGGCTCTGGGGCCAACGTCCTGACTTTC	CASSLVTGSGANVLTF
TRBV10-3	.	TRBJ1-6	.	TGTGCCATCAGTGGGTCAGACAGCTCCTATAATTCACCCCTCCACTTT	CAISGSDSSYNSPLHF
TRBV4-1	TRBD2	TRBJ2-1	.	TGCGCCAGCAGCCGAACTAGCGGGGGGGCCAATGAGCAGTTCTTC	CASSRTSGGANEQFF
TRBV10-3	TRBD1	TRBJ2-2	.	TGTGCCATCAGACCGGGACAGGGGGCGCGTTTGGACACCGGGGAGCTGTTTTTT	CAIRPGQGARLDTGELFF
TRBV27	TRBD2	TRBJ2-3	.	TGTGCCAGCAGTAAACTAGCGGTGGCCCCCACAGATACGCAGTATTTT	CASSKLAVAPTDTQYF
TRBV6-1	.	TRBJ1-1	.	TGTGCCAGCAGTGAACGGGTCAGATTGAACACTGAAGCTTTCTTT	CASSERVRLNTEAFF
TRBV5-8	.	TRBJ1-4	.	TGTGCCAGCAGCGCCCTCAGGGGTGGAAAACTGTTTTTT	CASSALRGGKLFF
TRBV5-1	TRBD2	TRBJ2-1	.	TGCGCCAGCAGTCTTAGCGGGGGATACAATGAGCAGTTCTTC	CASSLSGGYNEQFF
TRBV19	TRBD1	TRBJ2-3	few	TGTGCCACACAACCGGGACAGGGGAGTGGAAATACGCAGTATTTT	CATQPGQGSGNTQYF
TRBV28	TRBD1	TRBJ1-1	.	TGTGCCAGCAGTCCGACAGGGGGGAAATTTGAAGCTTTCTTT	CASSPTGGKFEAFF
TRBV7-2	TRBD1	TRBJ2-3	once	TGTGCCAGCAGCTTCAGGGGGCGCGTAGATACGCAGTATTTT	CASSFRGRVDTQYF
TRBV20-1	.	TRBJ1-2	.	TGCCCCCCAAGAGAGGTCGGCTACACCTTC	CPPREVGYTF
TRBV5-6	TRBD2	TRBJ2-3	.	TGTGCCAGCAGCACCCGGGCCTTAGCGGGTTCAGATACGCAGTATTTT	CASSTRALAGSDTQYF